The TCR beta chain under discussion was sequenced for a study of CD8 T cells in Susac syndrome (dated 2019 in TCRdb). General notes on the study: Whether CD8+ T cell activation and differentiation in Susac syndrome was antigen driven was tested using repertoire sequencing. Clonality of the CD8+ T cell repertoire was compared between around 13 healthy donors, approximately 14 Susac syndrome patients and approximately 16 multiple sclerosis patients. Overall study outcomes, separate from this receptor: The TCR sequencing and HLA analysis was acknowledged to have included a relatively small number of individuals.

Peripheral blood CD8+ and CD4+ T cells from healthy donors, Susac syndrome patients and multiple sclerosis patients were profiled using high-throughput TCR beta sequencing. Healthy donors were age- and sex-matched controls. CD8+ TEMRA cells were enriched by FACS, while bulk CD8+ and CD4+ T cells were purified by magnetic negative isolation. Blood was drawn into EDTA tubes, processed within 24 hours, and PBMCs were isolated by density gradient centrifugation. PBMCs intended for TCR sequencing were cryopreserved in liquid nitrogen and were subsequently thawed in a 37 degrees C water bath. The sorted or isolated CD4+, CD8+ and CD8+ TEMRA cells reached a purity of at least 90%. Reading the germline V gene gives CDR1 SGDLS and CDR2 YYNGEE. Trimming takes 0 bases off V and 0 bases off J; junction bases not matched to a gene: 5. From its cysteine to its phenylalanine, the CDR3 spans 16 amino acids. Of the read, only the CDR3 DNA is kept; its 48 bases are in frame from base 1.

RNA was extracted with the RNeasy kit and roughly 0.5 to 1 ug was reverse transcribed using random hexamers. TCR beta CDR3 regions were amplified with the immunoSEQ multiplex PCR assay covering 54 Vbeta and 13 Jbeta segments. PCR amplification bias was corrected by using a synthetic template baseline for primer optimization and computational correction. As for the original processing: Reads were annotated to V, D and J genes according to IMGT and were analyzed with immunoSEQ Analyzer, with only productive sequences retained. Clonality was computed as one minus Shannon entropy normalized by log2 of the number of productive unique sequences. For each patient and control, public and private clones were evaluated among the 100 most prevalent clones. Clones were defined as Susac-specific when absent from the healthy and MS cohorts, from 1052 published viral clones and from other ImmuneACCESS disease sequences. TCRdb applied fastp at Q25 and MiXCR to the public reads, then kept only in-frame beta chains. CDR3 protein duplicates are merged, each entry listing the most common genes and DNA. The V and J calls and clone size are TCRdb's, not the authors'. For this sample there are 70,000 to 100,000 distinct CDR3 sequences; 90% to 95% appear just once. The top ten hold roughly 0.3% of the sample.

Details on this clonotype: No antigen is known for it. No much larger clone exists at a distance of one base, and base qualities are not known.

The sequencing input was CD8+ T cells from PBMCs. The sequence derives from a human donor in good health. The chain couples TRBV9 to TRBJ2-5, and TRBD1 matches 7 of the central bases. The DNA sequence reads TGTGCCAGCAGCGTAGGAGGGGGACAGTACCAAGAGACCCAGTACTTC. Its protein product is CASSVGGGQYQETQYF.